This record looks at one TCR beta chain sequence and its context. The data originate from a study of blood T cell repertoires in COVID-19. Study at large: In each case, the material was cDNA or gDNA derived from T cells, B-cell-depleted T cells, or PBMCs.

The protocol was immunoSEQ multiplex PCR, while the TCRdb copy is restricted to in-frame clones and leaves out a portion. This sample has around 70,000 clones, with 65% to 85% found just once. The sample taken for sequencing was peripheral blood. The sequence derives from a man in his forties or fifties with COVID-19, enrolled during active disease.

DNA for the CDR3: TGTGCCAGCAGTTTATGGGACAGGGGTGAGAACACCGGGGAGCTGTTTTTT. Translated: CASSLWDRGENTGELFF. J is TRBJ2-2 and V is TRBV28, with TRBD1 matching over 9 bases. V was pared by 0 bases and J by 1 base, with 3 bases of the junction left unmatched. The CDR3 has 17 residues. The germline gives CDR1 MDHEN, CDR2 SYDVKM. Filled out from reference TRBV28 and TRBJ2-2, the complete variable domain reads DVKVTQSSRYLVKRTGEKVFLECVQDMDHENMFWYRQDPGLGLRLIYFSYDVKMKEKGDIPEGYSVSREKKERFSLILESASTNQTSMYLCASSLWDRGENTGELFFGEGSRLTVL.